The clone carrying this T cell receptor beta chain was found a few times. The data were obtained in a study of patients and donors after allogeneic stem cell transplantation. TCRdb reanalysed the RT-PCR reads using MiXCR and keeps one entry per CDR3 protein. The sample contains about 960,000 distinct CDR3 sequences, roughly 18% of which appear only once. Germline-derived CDR1 and CDR2 are GTSNPN and SVGIG (reference sequence). The CDR3 contains 15 residues. J gave up 5 bases and V 0 bases, and 5 bases lay outside the gene matches. The J gene is TRBJ2-7, the V gene TRBV30, with TRBD2 matching 12 bases. The specimen sequenced was blood, either unsorted or a sorted T cell fraction (not recorded which). This clonotype was obtained from a human donor who was either an allogeneic HSCT recipient or a stem cell or donor lymphocyte infusion donor (not recorded which). It is not recorded whose cells these are; they may come from a transplant donor. The CDR3 region is CAWSVRLAGGDEQYF. CDR3 in DNA: TGTGCCTGGAGTGTAAGGCTAGCGGGGGGGGACGAGCAGTACTTC.